This is a list of T cell receptor beta chains from one sample in a study of blood T cells in healthy people across ages. Each CDR3 protein is one row after TCRdb ran MiXCR on the 5' RACE reads. The sample includes about 1.6 million distinct CDR3 sequences, roughly 32% of them seen just once. Sequenced material: blood. The receptor source for this set is a woman aged 25 to 39 in good health. The CDR3 runs from the conserved cysteine through the conserved F or W. Fields, in order: J gene, D gene, V gene, clone size, CDR3 protein, CDR3 DNA. D genes are given only for firm matches. Clone size appears in some rows only: once, few, many, or a class for an expanded clone.

>TRBJ2-5|NA|TRBV29-1|many
CSVRRNQETQYF
TGCAGCGTTAGGAGGAACCAAGAGACCCAGTACTTC
>TRBJ2-1|NA|TRBV5-1|few
CASSSTSFGDEQFF
TGCGCCAGCAGTTCAACTAGTTTCGGTGATGAGCAGTTCTTC
>TRBJ2-7|NA|TRBV29-1|many
CSVGDTSYEQYF
TGCAGCGTCGGCGACACCTCCTACGAGCAGTACTTC
>TRBJ1-1|TRBD1|TRBV20-1|NA
CSATYRGDTEAFF
TGCAGTGCTACATACAGGGGGGACACTGAAGCTTTCTTT
>TRBJ2-7|TRBD2|TRBV4-1|NA
CASSQSLSGNSYEQYF
TGCGCCAGCAGCCAATCTCTTAGCGGGAACTCCTACGAGCAGTACTTC
>TRBJ2-1|TRBD2|TRBV20-1|few
CSAIGLAGATTYNEQFF
TGCAGTGCTATTGGTCTAGCGGGGGCCACTACCTACAATGAGCAGTTCTTC
>TRBJ2-1|TRBD2|TRBV28|NA
CASSLAGLGSYNEQFF
TGTGCCAGCAGTTTGGCAGGACTAGGGTCCTACAATGAGCAGTTCTTC
>TRBJ2-7|TRBD2|TRBV28|few
CASSFLPQREREQYF
TGTGCCAGCAGTTTTCTTCCCCAGCGGGAGAGGGAGCAGTACTTC
>TRBJ2-3|TRBD2|TRBV12-3/TRBV12-4|NA
CASSFGSGRGPDTQYF
TGTGCCAGCAGTTTTGGGAGCGGGAGGGGGCCAGATACGCAGTATTTT
>TRBJ1-2|NA|TRBV29-1|NA
CSVESQGYGYTF
TGCAGCGTTGAATCCCAGGGTTATGGCTACACCTTC
>TRBJ2-5|TRBD2|TRBV6-1|few
CASRNTGLAGEGETQYF
TGTGCCAGCAGGAATACGGGACTAGCGGGAGAAGGGGAGACCCAGTACTTC
>TRBJ2-3|NA|TRBV10-1|NA
CASSEAGAIDTQYF
TGCGCCAGCAGTGAAGCAGGGGCAATAGATACGCAGTATTTT
>TRBJ2-7|NA|TRBV5-5|many
CASSGGTSDTEQYF
TGTGCCAGCAGCGGGGGGACATCGGACACCGAGCAGTACTTC
>TRBJ1-2|NA|TRBV20-1|few
CSARGFGRGNYGYTF
TGCAGTGCTAGAGGGTTTGGCAGGGGCAACTATGGCTACACCTTC
>TRBJ1-1|NA|TRBV5-1|NA
CASSLNGGYTEAFF
TGCGCCAGCAGCTTGAACGGGGGGTACACTGAAGCTTTCTTT
>TRBJ2-3|TRBD2|TRBV24-1|few
CATRGAGGPTTDTQYF
TGTGCCACCCGAGGGGCGGGAGGCCCCACTACGGATACGCAGTATTTT
>TRBJ1-6|TRBD1|TRBV25-1|NA
CASSAPTGVNSPLHF
TGTGCCAGCAGTGCGCCGACAGGGGTAAATTCACCCCTCCACTTT
>TRBJ1-5|NA|TRBV4-2|NA
CASSQEHSSNQPQHF
TGTGCCAGCAGCCAAGAACACAGTAGCAATCAGCCCCAGCATTTT
>TRBJ2-7|TRBD2|TRBV10-3|NA
CAIAPREASSYEQYF
TGTGCCATCGCCCCCCGGGAGGCGAGCTCCTACGAGCAGTACTTC
>TRBJ2-7|NA|TRBV5-1|NA
CASSLEGHTSYEQYF
TGCGCCAGCAGCTTGGAAGGGCATACATCTTACGAGCAGTACTTC
>TRBJ2-3|TRBD2|TRBV28|NA
CSSGTSGLTDTQYF
TGCTCATCAGGGACTAGCGGACTCACAGATACGCAGTATTTT
>TRBJ2-7|NA|TRBV5-5|once
CASSWDTNSYEQYF
TGTGCCAGCAGCTGGGACACAAACTCCTACGAGCAGTACTTC
>TRBJ1-6|NA|TRBV7-9|NA
CASSPLRDTPNSPLHF
TGTGCCAGCAGCCCGTTGAGGGACACTCCTAATTCACCCCTCCACTTT
>TRBJ1-2|NA|TRBV4-1|NA
CASSQERAQVYGYTF
TGCGCCAGCAGCCAAGAGCGGGCGCAAGTTTATGGCTACACCTTC
>TRBJ2-1|NA|TRBV4-1|NA
CASSLWEQGSGNEQFF
TGCGCCAGCAGCCTTTGGGAGCAGGGGTCCGGCAATGAGCAGTTCTTC
>TRBJ1-2|NA|TRBV20-1|NA
CSASRRMASNYGYTF
TGCAGTGCTAGTAGGAGGATGGCTTCTAACTATGGCTACACCTTC
>TRBJ1-5|NA|TRBV21-1|NA
CASSKDAQRNNQPQHF
TGTGCCAGCAGCAAAGACGCACAGAGAAATAATCAGCCCCAGCATTTT
>TRBJ2-2|TRBD1|TRBV10-3|NA
CASRTGRTGELFF
TGTGCCAGTAGGACAGGGCGGACCGGGGAGCTGTTTTTT
>TRBJ2-5|TRBD1|TRBV5-1|NA
CASSPRQGGPVAQYF
TGCGCCAGCAGCCCCAGACAGGGGGGTCCGGTGGCCCAGTACTTC
>TRBJ2-1|NA|TRBV9|few
CASSVELARSYNEQFF
TGTGCCAGCAGCGTAGAACTAGCCCGGTCCTACAATGAGCAGTTCTTC
>TRBJ1-1|NA|TRBV12-3/TRBV12-4|NA
CASSLIGAGRGEAFF
TGTGCCAGCAGTTTAATAGGGGCAGGGAGAGGCGAAGCTTTCTTT
>TRBJ1-5|TRBD1|TRBV9|NA
CASSDGTGTQPQHF
TGTGCCAGCAGCGACGGGACAGGGACTCAGCCCCAGCATTTT
>TRBJ1-2|NA|TRBV12-3/TRBV12-4|few
CASRQDYGYTF
TGTGCCAGCAGGCAAGACTATGGCTACACCTTC
>TRBJ1-5|NA|TRBV6-6|NA
CASRDGGEQPQHF
TGTGCCAGCAGAGACGGGGGGGAACAGCCCCAGCATTTT
>TRBJ2-5|NA|TRBV5-1|NA
CASSRGGPAETQYF
TGCGCCAGCAGCCGGGGCGGGCCAGCAGAGACCCAGTACTTC
>TRBJ2-3|NA|TRBV3-1|NA
CASSTLLSDTQYF
TGTGCCAGCAGCACGCTACTCTCAGATACGCAGTATTTT
>TRBJ1-2|NA|TRBV9|few
CASSTGAGDVYGYTF
TGTGCCAGCAGCACCGGGGCAGGGGATGTCTATGGCTACACCTTC
>TRBJ2-1|TRBD2|TRBV6-5|NA
CASRQTSGGNNEQFF
TGTGCCAGCAGGCAGACTAGCGGGGGGAACAATGAGCAGTTCTTC
>TRBJ1-5|NA|TRBV5-6|few
CASSLGGTFRQPQHF
TGTGCCAGCAGCTTGGGAGGGACGTTTCGGCAGCCCCAGCATTTT
>TRBJ2-5|TRBD1|TRBV25-1|NA
CASQSPGGGETQYF
TGTGCCAGTCAAAGTCCAGGGGGTGGGGAGACCCAGTACTTC
>TRBJ1-2|NA|TRBV2|few
CASTPGTDYGYTF
TGTGCCAGCACCCCTGGGACGGATTATGGCTACACCTTC
>TRBJ2-5|TRBD2|TRBV5-1|NA
CASSLEGTSGETQYF
TGCGCCAGCAGCTTGGAAGGGACTAGCGGGGAGACCCAGTACTTC
>TRBJ1-2|TRBD1|TRBV3-1|NA
CASSQAGTGSYGYTF
TGTGCCAGCAGCCAAGCCGGGACAGGGAGTTATGGCTACACCTTC
>TRBJ1-2|TRBD1|TRBV15|NA
CATKLTGGCGYTF
TGTGCCACCAAACTGACAGGGGGCTGTGGCTACACCTTC
>TRBJ2-2|NA|TRBV20-1|few
CSAPREDTGELFF
TGCAGTGCCCCGCGGGAAGACACCGGGGAGCTGTTTTTT
>TRBJ2-7|NA|TRBV4-1|few
CASSQGASGYEQYF
TGCGCCAGCAGCCAGGGCGCCTCCGGTTACGAGCAGTACTTC
>TRBJ2-5|NA|TRBV20-1|few
CSARPIFGLGGSETQYF
TGCAGTGCTAGACCTATCTTCGGACTAGGGGGTTCTGAGACCCAGTACTTC
>TRBJ1-6|NA|TRBV3-1|once
CASSGFSAGSPRDSPLHF
TGTGCCAGCAGCGGATTCTCGGCAGGGTCCCCGAGGGATTCACCCCTCCACTTT
>TRBJ2-3|NA|TRBV2|NA
CASSQGPKLSTDTQYF
TGTGCCAGCAGTCAGGGGCCAAAACTTAGCACAGATACGCAGTATTTT
>TRBJ1-2|NA|TRBV20-1|NA
CSARDPSGDTF
TGCAGTGCTAGAGACCCCAGCGGGGACACCTTC
>TRBJ1-1|TRBD1|TRBV20-1|few
CSATNPGTGRNTEAFF
TGCAGTGCTACCAACCCGGGGACAGGGAGGAACACTGAAGCTTTCTTT
>TRBJ2-7|TRBD1|TRBV6-2/TRBV6-3|few
CAARQGPYEQYF
TGTGCCGCTAGACAGGGCCCCTACGAGCAGTACTTC
>TRBJ2-7|NA|TRBV12-3/TRBV12-4|few
CASRPPGSSYEQYF
TGTGCCAGCAGACCCCCAGGGAGCTCCTACGAGCAGTACTTC
>TRBJ2-1|NA|TRBV10-3|few
CAISEGGHEQFF
TGTGCCATCAGTGAGGGGGGCCATGAGCAGTTCTTC
>TRBJ2-7|TRBD1|TRBV7-3|NA
CASNRGDYEQYF
TGTGCCAGCAACAGGGGGGACTACGAGCAGTACTTC
>TRBJ2-7|TRBD1|TRBV7-8|many
CASSRPAGQGGEQYF
TGTGCCAGCAGCCGCCCCGCCGGACAGGGAGGCGAGCAGTACTTC
>TRBJ2-7|TRBD1|TRBV27|few
CASSLTGVFPEQYF
TGTGCCAGCAGTTTAACAGGGGTCTTCCCCGAGCAGTACTTC
>TRBJ2-7|TRBD1|TRBV9|many
CASSSHGTGAYEQYF
TGTGCCAGCAGCTCCCACGGGACAGGGGCGTACGAGCAGTACTTC
>TRBJ2-1|TRBD1|TRBV4-2|NA
CAGSQDPRRTGGEQFF
TGTGCCGGCAGCCAAGATCCGAGACGCACAGGGGGTGAGCAGTTCTTC
>TRBJ2-5|NA|TRBV3-1|NA
CASSPAWAGFEETQYF
TGTGCCAGCAGCCCTGCTTGGGCAGGGTTCGAAGAGACCCAGTACTTC